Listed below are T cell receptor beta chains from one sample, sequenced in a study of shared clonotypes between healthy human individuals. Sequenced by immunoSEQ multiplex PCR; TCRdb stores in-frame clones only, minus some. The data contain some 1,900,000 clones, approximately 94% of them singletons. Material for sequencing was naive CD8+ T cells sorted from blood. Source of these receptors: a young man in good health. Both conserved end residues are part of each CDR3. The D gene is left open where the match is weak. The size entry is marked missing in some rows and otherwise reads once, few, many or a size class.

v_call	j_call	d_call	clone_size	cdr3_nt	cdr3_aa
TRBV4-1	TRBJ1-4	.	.	TGCGCCAGCAGCCAACGGACGGAGAATGAAAAACTGTTTTTT	CASSQRTENEKLFF
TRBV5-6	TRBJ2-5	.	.	TGTGCCAGCAGCTTGGGGTCAGGGTACCAAGAGACCCAGTACTTC	CASSLGSGYQETQYF
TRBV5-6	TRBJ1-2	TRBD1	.	TGTGCCAGCAGCGGAGGACAGGGGGCGGCTGGCTACACCTTC	CASSGGQGAAGYTF
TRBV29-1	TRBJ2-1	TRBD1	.	TGCAGCGTCGGGAACCGGGACAGTTACAATGAGCAGTTCTTC	CSVGNRDSYNEQFF
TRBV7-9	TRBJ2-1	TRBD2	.	TGTGCCAGCGGACTAGCGGGGGGATCCTCCTACAATGAGCAGTTCTTC	CASGLAGGSSYNEQFF
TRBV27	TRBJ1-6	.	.	TGTGCCAGCAGTGCCGCCCCGTCAGGGGCGTTTGATTCACCCCTCCACTTT	CASSAAPSGAFDSPLHF
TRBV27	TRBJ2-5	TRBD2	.	TGTGCCAGCAGTCCGATGACTAGCGGGGGAATAACGGAGACCCAGTACTTC	CASSPMTSGGITETQYF
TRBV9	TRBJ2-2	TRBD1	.	TGTGCCAGCAGCGAGACAGGGGTGGGCGGGGAGCTGTTTTTT	CASSETGVGGELFF
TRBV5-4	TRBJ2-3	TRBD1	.	TGTGCCAGCAGCCTGACAGGGGATACGCAGTATTTT	CASSLTGDTQYF
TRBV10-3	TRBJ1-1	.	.	TGTGCCATCAGTCAGCCGGGTCAGGGAGATGAAGCTTTCTTT	CAISQPGQGDEAFF
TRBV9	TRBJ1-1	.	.	TGTGCCAGCAGCGCGAACACAGGGAGCACTGAAGCTTTCTTT	CASSANTGSTEAFF
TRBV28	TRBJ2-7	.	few	TGTGCCAGCAGTTCCATCTACGAGCAGTACTTC	CASSSIYEQYF
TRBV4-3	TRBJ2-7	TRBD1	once	TGCGCCAGCAGCCAAGATCCCGGGACAGGGATTTACGAGCAGTACTTC	CASSQDPGTGIYEQYF
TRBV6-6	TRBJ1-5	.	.	TGTGCCAGCAGTACCCAGGACACTTGGGGCAATCAGCCCCAGCATTTT	CASSTQDTWGNQPQHF
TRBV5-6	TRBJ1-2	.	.	TGTGCCAGCAGCTTGGGGGCAGGGGTCGCCCTACATGGCTACACCTTC	CASSLGAGVALHGYTF
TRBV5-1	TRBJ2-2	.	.	TGCGCCAGCAGCGAGACGCCCCACACCGGGGAGCTGTTTTTT	CASSETPHTGELFF
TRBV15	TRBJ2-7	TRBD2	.	TGTGCCACTAGCGGGAGCGCCTACGAGCAGTACTTC	CATSGSAYEQYF
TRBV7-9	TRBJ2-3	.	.	TGTGCCAGCAGCTTAGCGGCCTCTAGCACAGATACGCAGTATTTT	CASSLAASSTDTQYF
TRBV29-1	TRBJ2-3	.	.	TGCAGCGTTGATCTGGCCGATAGCACAGATACGCAGTATTTT	CSVDLADSTDTQYF
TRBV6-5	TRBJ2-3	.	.	TGTGCCAGCAGTTACTCGCCAGATACGCAGTATTTT	CASSYSPDTQYF
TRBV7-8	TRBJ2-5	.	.	TGTGCCAGCAGCTTAGGTTCCGGGGCAGTCCAAGAGACCCAGTACTTC	CASSLGSGAVQETQYF
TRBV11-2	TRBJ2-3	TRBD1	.	TGTGCCAGCAGCTTAGAGGTGACAGGGAGAGATACGCAGTATTTT	CASSLEVTGRDTQYF
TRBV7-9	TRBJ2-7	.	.	TGTGCCAGCAGCGTAGCCCAGAGCTACGAGCAGTACTTC	CASSVAQSYEQYF
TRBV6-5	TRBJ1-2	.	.	TGTGCCAGCAGTTACACATACTCATATGGCTACACCTTC	CASSYTYSYGYTF
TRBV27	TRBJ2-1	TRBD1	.	TGTGCCAGCAGTCTCGGACAGGGGACTGATGAGCAGTTCTTC	CASSLGQGTDEQFF
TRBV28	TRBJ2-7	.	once	TGTGCCAGCAGTTTACGAGTTCGGGACCACGAGCAGTACTTC	CASSLRVRDHEQYF
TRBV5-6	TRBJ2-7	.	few	TGTGCCAGCAGCTTGAACTCCTACGAGCAGTACTTC	CASSLNSYEQYF
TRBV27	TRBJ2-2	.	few	TGTGCCAGCAGTTTATGGTCCGGGGAGCTGTTTTTT	CASSLWSGELFF
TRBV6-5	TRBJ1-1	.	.	TGTGCCAGCAGTTACGGCATAGGGACTGAAGCTTTCTTT	CASSYGIGTEAFF
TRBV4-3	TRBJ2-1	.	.	TGCGCCAGCAGCCAAGAAGACAGGCCCGACAATGAGCAGTTCTTC	CASSQEDRPDNEQFF
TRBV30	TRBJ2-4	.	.	TGTGCCTGGAGTGAGCCGGAGGGCCTCATAGCCAAAAACATTCAGTACTTC	CAWSEPEGLIAKNIQYF
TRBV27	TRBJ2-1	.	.	TGTGCCAGCAGTTTACTGGGGGAGAATGAGCAGTTCTTC	CASSLLGENEQFF
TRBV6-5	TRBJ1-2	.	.	TGTGCCAGCAGTTACTCCCCCCCTTCTGGCTACACCTTC	CASSYSPPSGYTF
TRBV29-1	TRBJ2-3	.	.	TGCAGCGTTGAAACACCCGCTGGGAACGATGGGCAGTATTTT	CSVETPAGNDGQYF
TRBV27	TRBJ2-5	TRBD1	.	TGTGCCAGCAGTTTAGACAGGGATGCAGAGACCCAGTACTTC	CASSLDRDAETQYF
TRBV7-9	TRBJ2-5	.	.	TGTGCCAGCAGCGATCTAGCCATGGGGAGACAACAAGAGACCCAGTACTTC	CASSDLAMGRQQETQYF
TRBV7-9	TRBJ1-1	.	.	TGTGCCAGCAGCTTAGAGGAGTCTGAAGCTTTCTTT	CASSLEESEAFF
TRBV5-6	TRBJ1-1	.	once	TGTGCCAGCAGCTGGGGTAGTGAAGCTTTCTTT	CASSWGSEAFF
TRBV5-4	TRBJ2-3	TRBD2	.	TGTGCCAGCAGCTTGCGCGGGGGGGCGGTAGATACGCAGTATTTT	CASSLRGGAVDTQYF
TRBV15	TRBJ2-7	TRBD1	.	TGTGCCACCAGCGACCTACGACAGGGATACTACGAGCAGTACTTC	CATSDLRQGYYEQYF
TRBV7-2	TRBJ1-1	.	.	TGTGCCAGCAGTCTCGCGTGGGGGCGGACTGAAGCTTTCTTT	CASSLAWGRTEAFF
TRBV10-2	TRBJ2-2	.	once	TGCGCCAGCACCCCTACCGGGGAGCTGTTTTTT	CASTPTGELFF
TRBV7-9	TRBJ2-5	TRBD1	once	TGTGCCAGCACCGCCCGAGCAGGGGGTTTGATAGAGACCCAGTACTTC	CASTARAGGLIETQYF
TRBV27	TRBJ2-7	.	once	TGTGCCAGCAGTTTGGCATTGGGTTCCCACGAGCAGTACTTC	CASSLALGSHEQYF
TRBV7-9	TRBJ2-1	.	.	TGTGCCAGCAGCTTAGAGGCACTCACTCAGTACAATGAGCAGTTCTTC	CASSLEALTQYNEQFF
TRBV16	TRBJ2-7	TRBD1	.	TGTGCCAGCAGCCAATCTTCGACAGGGGAATACGAGCAGTACTTC	CASSQSSTGEYEQYF